The 27 T cell receptor beta chains below were found in one sample sequenced in a study of metastatic and nonmetastatic thyroid tumors. From the PCR reads, TCRdb re-called clones with MiXCR. The sample records roughly 6,800 clones, 19% being singletons. Thyroid surgery was preceded by no treatment in any patient. Sequenced material: adjacent normal tissue. The receptors were gathered from a female donor with papillary thyroid cancer or a benign thyroid nodule (not recorded which). Some clones in this sample may be carry-over from other donors' samples.

The chain has TRBV6-1 and TRBJ1-6; 8 nucleotides align to TRBD1. The junction had 9 bases not matched to a gene; V was cut back by 7 bases and J by 13 bases. The V gene's germline CDR1 is MNHNS and CDR2 SASEGT. This CDR3 region has 13 residues. In nucleotides, the CDR3 is TGTGCCAGCACTACAGGGGGTAGATCTCCCCTCCACTTT. This translates into CASTTGGRSPLHF.

This clone is labeled medium-sized. This sequence joins TRBV6-1 and TRBJ1-1; 7 positions match TRBD1. J gave up 1 base and V 6 bases, and 5 bases lay outside the gene matches. Germline CDR1 is MNHNS and CDR2 is SASEGT. The CDR3 loop spans 14 amino acids. CDR3 loop: CASRGGQPNTEAFF. CDR3 nucleotides: TGTGCCAGCAGAGGGGGACAGCCGAACACTGAAGCTTTCTTT.

This clone was counted a few times. One end of the junction does not line up with germline, which may come from a read error. The V call is TRBV12-3 or TRBV12-4, the J call TRBJ2-1; the D gene is possibly TRBD2 (7 bases). This CDR3 spans 14 amino acids. The chain's CDR3 is CASILGGADGEQFF. Written as DNA, the CDR3 is TGTGCCAGCATTTTAGGGGGGGCCGACGGGGAGCAGTTCTTC.

This clone has ten or more counts. The genes are TRBV18 and TRBJ2-1, with 10 nucleotides matching TRBD1. With 6 bases clipped from V and 6 bases from J, the junction kept 8 bases outside the gene matches. From germline, CDR1 is KGHSH and CDR2 LQKENI. The CDR3 length is 15 residues. CDR3 DNA sequence: TGTGCCAGCTCCCTCGACAGGGGGCGCGGCAATGAGCAGTTCTTC. Residues: CASSLDRGRGNEQFF. Full variable domain (outside the CDR3, taken from reference TRBV18 and TRBJ2-1): NAGVMQNPRHLVRRRGQEARLRCSPMKGHSHVYWYRQLPEEGLKFMVYLQKENIIDESGMPKERFSAEFPKEGPSILRIQQVVRGDSAAYFCASSLDRGRGNEQFFGPGTRLTVL.

The sample holds one count of this clone. The chain recombines TRBV5-1 with TRBJ2-3; 11 bases map to TRBD2. The CDR3 covers 17 residues. Unmatched junction bases numbered 13, after V lost 4 bases and J lost 6 bases. Germline V lookup: CDR1 SGHRS, CDR2 YFSETQ. This CDR3 reads CASSPNSGRVVVDTQYF. As DNA, the CDR3 is TGCGCCAGCAGCCCAAATAGCGGGAGGGTGGTTGTGGATACGCAGTATTTT.

This clone is medium-sized. The J gene is TRBJ1-5, the V gene TRBV6-1; D is unresolved. Germline CDR1 reads MNHNS; CDR2 reads SASEGT. This CDR3 contains 12 residues. The V end was cut by 6 bases, the J end by 2 bases, with 5 bases between. Written as DNA, the CDR3 is TGTGCCAGCAGGTCGGGCAATCAGCCCCAGCATTTT. Residues: CASRSGNQPQHF.

This clone qualifies as medium-sized (0.01 to 0.1%). The CDR3 is CASGGHSSYEQYF. The CDR3 DNA follows: TGTGCCAGCGGTGGGCACTCTTCCTACGAGCAGTACTTC. The V call is TRBV11-3, the J call TRBJ2-7; D gene unclear. With 8 bases removed from V and 1 base from J, the gap between germline ends came to 12 bases. Per the germline V gene, CDR1 is SGHNT and CDR2 is YENEEA. The CDR3 totals 13 residues.

This clone is labeled as medium-sized. The chain joins TRBV19 to TRBJ1-2; no reliable D call. Germline V gene lookup returns CDR1 LNHDA and CDR2 SQIVND (reference sequence). V lost 7 bases and J 10 bases, leaving 16 bases between the germline ends. This CDR3 has 12 residues. CDR3 in amino acids: CASTGERILYTF. In DNA, the CDR3 is TGTGCCAGTACCGGGGAACGGATCCTCTACACCTTC.

This clone was seen ten or more times. The chain recombines TRBV29-1 with TRBJ1-5; tentative D call: TRBD1 (5 bases). This CDR3 is built from 13 residues. CDR1 and CDR2 from the germline V gene are SQVTM and ANQGSEA. Trimming removed 6 bases from V and 0 bases from J, with 9 bases in between. The CDR3 DNA follows: TGCAGCGTGGGGCCGGATAGCAATCAGCCCCAGCATTTT. Translation gives CSVGPDSNQPQHF. The complete variable domain, with remaining parts taken from reference TRBV29-1 and TRBJ1-5, reads SAVISQKPSRDICQRGTSLTIQCQVDSQVTMMFWYRQQPGQSLTLIATANQGSEATYESGFVIDKFPISRPNLTFSTLTVSNMSPEDSSIYLCSVGPDSNQPQHFGDGTRLSIL.

The CDR3 nucleotides read TGCGCCAGCAGCTTGGCGGGATCCACCTACAATGAGCAGTTCTTC. This codes for CASSLAGSTYNEQFF. The chain uses TRBV5-1 and TRBJ2-1; a weak D match, TRBD2 (5 bases). The germline gives CDR1 SGHRS, CDR2 YFSETQ. The CDR3 consists of 15 residues. V was clipped by 0 bases and J by 2 bases, with 9 bases between them.

This clone is medium-sized within its sample. The chain is built from TRBV6-2 or TRBV6-3 and TRBJ1-1; possible D gene TRBD1, 6 bases. This CDR3 region has 17 residues. From germline, CDR1 is MNHEY and CDR2 SVGEGT. V dropped 9 bases and J dropped 0 bases, with 23 bases sitting between them. Written as DNA, the CDR3 is TGTGCCAGTCTACCCACCCCGAGCAGGGGAATGAACACTGAAGCTTTCTTT. This codes for CASLPTPSRGMNTEAFF.

This clone is classed as medium-sized. The chain joins TRBV28 to TRBJ1-5; tentatively, D is TRBD1 (5 bases). CDR1 is MDHEN and CDR2 is SYDVKM in the germline V gene. Trimming took 6 bases from V and 4 from J, leaving 16 bases between them. CDR3 size: 15 residues. CDR3 sequence (DNA): TGTGCCAGCAGAGCCGGGACGCGTGTTAATCAGCCCCAGCATTTT. Amino acid sequence: CASRAGTRVNQPQHF. The full variable domain, rest sourced from reference TRBV28 and TRBJ1-5, is DVKVTQSSRYLVKRTGEKVFLECVQDMDHENMFWYRQDPGLGLRLIYFSYDVKMKEKGDIPEGYSVSREKKERFSLILESASTNQTSMYLCASRAGTRVNQPQHFGDGTRLSIL.

The chain carries TRBV20-1 and TRBJ2-2; the match to TRBD2 covers 9 bases. CDR3 length: 15 residues. After removal of 3 bases from V and 6 bases from J, the junction contained 8 bases not matched to a gene. Germline CDR1 DFQATT, CDR2 SNEGSKA (reference sequence). The CDR3 DNA is TGCAGTGCTAGGTTAGCGGGAGTTGCGGCCGGGGAGCTGTTTTTT. Encoded protein: CSARLAGVAAGELFF.

This clone has at least ten counts. The chain recombines TRBV11-2 with TRBJ2-5; 9 bases match TRBD1. The CDR3 covers 13 residues. The V gene's germline CDR1 is SGHAT and CDR2 FQNNGV. Trimming took 4 bases from V and 5 from J; bases not matched to a gene: 2. This chain's CDR3 is CASSYRGRETQYF. CDR3 bases: TGTGCCAGCAGCTACAGGGGGCGTGAGACCCAGTACTTC.

In its sample, this clone was seen a few times. This rearrangement joins TRBV6-1 to TRBJ2-7; D gene unclear. Trimming took off 2 bases at V and 7 bases at J, with 9 bases between the two ends. The CDR3 contains 12 residues. Germline V gene data show CDR1 as MNHNS and CDR2 as SASEGT. CDR3 region: CASSERYREQYF. In nucleotides, the CDR3 is TGTGCCAGCAGTGAACGGTACCGTGAGCAGTACTTC.

Judged by abundance, this clone is medium-sized. The chain employs TRBV25-1 and TRBJ2-5; 10 bases agree with TRBD2. V lost 6 bases and J lost 2; bases outside the gene matches: 6. The CDR3 has 15 amino acids. The germline gives CDR1 MGHDK, CDR2 SYGVNS. The DNA for the CDR3 is TGTGCCAGCAGCTCAAGCGGGAGGGGGCAAGAGACCCAGTACTTC. Translated, it gives CASSSSGRGQETQYF.

The chain joins TRBV11-2 to TRBJ2-7; D ambiguous. V was shortened by 5 bases and J by 3 bases, with 14 bases between the two germline ends. The germline V gene encodes CDR1 SGHAT and CDR2 FQNNGV. The CDR3 extends over 14 amino acids. The CDR3 region is CASSPTGGDYEQYF. In DNA, the CDR3 is TGTGCCAGCAGCCCAACGGGTGGCGACTACGAGCAGTACTTC.

By share, this clone ranks as medium-sized (0.01 to 0.1%). The chain combines TRBV7-3 with TRBJ2-7, with TRBD2 matching 7 bases. The J segment lost 0 bases and the V segment lost 2 bases, leaving 4 bases of the junction unmatched. The CDR3 has 15 amino acids. Germline CDR1 and CDR2: SGHTA and FQGTGA. The CDR3 here is CASSLLAVPSYEQYF. CDR3 nucleotide sequence: TGTGCCAGCAGCTTACTAGCGGTACCCTCCTACGAGCAGTACTTC.

By proportion, this clone is medium-sized. The J gene is TRBJ2-3, the V gene TRBV13, with D unclear. Trimming pared 7 bases from V and 6 bases from J, leaving 8 bases between. There are 11 residues in the CDR3. Germline CDR1 reads PRHDT; CDR2 reads FYEKMQ (reference sequence). DNA for the CDR3: TGTGCCAGCACCCGGTTGGATACGCAGTATTTT. Translated, it gives CASTRLDTQYF.

This rearrangement joins TRBV5-1 to TRBJ2-7, with D unclear. The CDR3 is made up of 13 amino acids. V gave up 2 bases and J gave up 6 bases, with 12 bases separating them. The V gene's germline CDR1 is SGHRS and CDR2 YFSETQ. Here the CDR3 DNA reads TGCGCCAGCAGCTTACTTAGAGGCTCCGAGCAGTACTTC. Protein sequence: CASSLLRGSEQYF.

This clone has more than one count but fewer than ten. The chain combines TRBV28 with TRBJ2-1; 7 bases match TRBD1. CDR3 length: 15 residues. Unmatched junction bases numbered 5, after V lost 2 bases and J lost 4 bases. Germline loops: CDR1 MDHEN, CDR2 SYDVKM. The CDR3 is CASSLRGTVYNEQFF. The DNA for the CDR3 is TGTGCCAGCAGTTTAAGGGGGACAGTTTACAATGAGCAGTTCTTC.

The J gene is TRBJ2-7, the V gene TRBV20-1, with D unresolved. CDR3 length: 13 amino acids. V lost 7 bases, J lost 9 bases, and 22 bases lay in between. Germline CDR1 reads DFQATT; CDR2 reads SNEGSKA (reference sequence). CDR3 amino acids: CSVSPGARHGQYF. For the CDR3, the DNA is TGCAGTGTCTCCCCGGGCGCTCGCCACGGGCAGTACTTC.

V usage is TRBV6-1 and J usage is TRBJ2-1; D uncertain. The ends were cut back, 5 bases at V and 6 bases at J, with 5 bases in the middle. Germline CDR1 MNHNS, CDR2 SASEGT. There are 11 residues in the CDR3. This CDR3 is CASSNGNEQFF. The CDR3 region has the DNA TGTGCCAGCAGTAATGGCAATGAGCAGTTCTTC.

This clone was recorded at least ten times. This rearrangement joins TRBV20-1 to TRBJ2-3; D is perhaps TRBD2 (5 bases). Germline assignment: CDR1 DFQATT and CDR2 SNEGSKA (reference sequence). V was shortened by 0 bases and J by 1 base, with 8 bases between the two germline ends. The CDR3 consists of 14 residues. CDR3 residues: CSARDPAGTDTQYF. The CDR3 region has the DNA TGCAGTGCTAGAGACCCAGCGGGCACAGATACGCAGTATTTT.

This clone is labeled medium-sized (0.01 to 0.1%). The V call is TRBV4-1, the J call TRBJ2-1, with 10 bases that match TRBD2. The germline gives CDR1 MGHRA, CDR2 YSYEKL. This CDR3 has 19 amino acids. V dropped 5 bases and J dropped 1; count of bases not matched to a gene: 14. DNA of the CDR3: TGCGCCAGCAGCTATTCACGTGGTAGCGGGGGGAGTTCCTACAATGAGCAGTTCTTC. This gives the protein CASSYSRGSGGSSYNEQFF.

A few counts support this clone. V usage is TRBV27 and J usage is TRBJ2-7, with D possibly called TRBD1 or TRBD2 (5 bases each). In germline, CDR1 is MNHEY, CDR2 SMNVEV (reference sequence). The V end was cut by 5 bases, the J end by 6 bases, with 14 bases between. The CDR3 covers 13 residues. This chain's CDR3 is CASSLGELGEQYF. The CDR3 region has the DNA TGTGCCAGCAGTCTGGGGGAATTGGGCGAGCAGTACTTC.

This chain uses TRBV25-1 with TRBJ1-2; 8 nucleotides align to TRBD1. The germline V gene has CDR1 MGHDK and CDR2 SYGVNS. The CDR3 length is 15 residues. V shed 6 bases and J 6 bases; nucleotides not matched to a gene: 12. The CDR3 DNA sequence: TGTGCCAGCAGGGACAGGGACAGCCCGGTGGATGGCTACACCTTC. Translation: CASRDRDSPVDGYTF.